The TCR beta chain under discussion was sequenced for a study of T cells expressing NK-cell markers. Study background: Sequencing of TCR beta repertoires drew on sorted CD3+CD56+NKG2C+, CD3+CD56+NKG2C- and CD3+CD56-NKG2C+ T cells.

TCRdb reprocessed the 5' RACE reads, keeping one entry per CDR3 protein, no DNA. The repertoire table contains about half a million distinct CDR3 sequences. The CDR3 is made up of 15 amino acids. The germline CDR1 and CDR2 sequences are SGHNT and YENEEA. This TCR was recovered from a woman aged 50 to 60 in good health. The sample was blood T cells: a sorted CD56 or NKG2C T cell subset, CD4+ or CD8+ T cells, or bulk PBMC T cells (not recorded which). V usage is TRBV11-3 and J usage is TRBJ2-5; TCRdb lists TRBD1, though no DNA is available to test this call. The CDR3 protein is CASSPAWADDLTQYF.